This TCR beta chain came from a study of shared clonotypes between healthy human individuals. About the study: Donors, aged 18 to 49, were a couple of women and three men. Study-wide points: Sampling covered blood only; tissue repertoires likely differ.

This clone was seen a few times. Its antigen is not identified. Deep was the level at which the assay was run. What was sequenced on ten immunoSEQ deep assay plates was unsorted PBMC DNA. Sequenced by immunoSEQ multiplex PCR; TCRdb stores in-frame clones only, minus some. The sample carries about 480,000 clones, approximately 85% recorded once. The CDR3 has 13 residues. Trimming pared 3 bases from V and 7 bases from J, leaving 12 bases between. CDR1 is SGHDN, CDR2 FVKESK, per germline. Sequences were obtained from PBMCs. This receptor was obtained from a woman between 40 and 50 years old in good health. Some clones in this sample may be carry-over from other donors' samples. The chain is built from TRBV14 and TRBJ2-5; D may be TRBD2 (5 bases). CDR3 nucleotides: TGTGCCAGCAGCCATGGGTGCCGGGGGACCCAGTACTTC. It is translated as CASSHGCRGTQYF. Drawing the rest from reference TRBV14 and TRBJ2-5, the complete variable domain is EAGVTQFPSHSVIEKGQTVTLRCDPISGHDNLYWYRRVMGKEIKFLLHFVKESKQDESGMPNNRFLAERTGGTYSTLKVQPAELEDSGVYFCASSHGCRGTQYFGPGTRLLVL.